The 5 T cell receptor beta chains presented below share a single source sample, sequenced in a study of OX40 agonist ivuxolimab in advanced cancers. TCRdb keeps only in-frame clones here, not all; method: immunoSEQ multiplex PCR. The table shows some 69,000 clones, with about 90% occurring only once. The sample consisted of CD4+ or CD8+ T cells sorted from blood, taken in a trial of the OX40 agonist ivuxolimab. These receptors were taken from an adult with an advanced solid tumor such as melanoma, head and neck, liver or kidney cancer.

This clone was recorded once. The J gene is TRBJ2-2, the V gene TRBV5-1, with a weak D call TRBD2 (5 bases). Germline loops: CDR1 SGHRS, CDR2 YFSETQ. V lost 2 bases and J lost 4, with 15 bases in between. This CDR3 has 16 amino acids. The CDR3 region has the DNA TGCGCCAGCAGCTTTTCGGGGATTGATGGCACCGGGGAGCTGTTTTTT. Translating it yields CASSFSGIDGTGELFF.

The chain uses TRBV30 and TRBJ1-1, with D uncertain. V was trimmed by 2 bases and J by 5 bases, leaving 6 bases between them. The CDR3 totals 11 residues. CDR1 is GTSNPN and CDR2 is SVGIG in the germline V gene (reference sequence). The CDR3 nucleotides read TGTGCCTGGAGTTTGGCAACTGAAGCTTTCTTT. Translation gives CAWSLATEAFF.

The J gene is TRBJ2-2, the V gene TRBV2; 10 nucleotides line up with TRBD2. From germline, CDR1 is SNHLY and CDR2 FYNNEI. V shed 5 bases and J 0 bases; nucleotides not matched to a gene: 3. The CDR3 is made up of 16 amino acids. The CDR3 DNA reads as TGTGCCAGCAGTCGACTAGCGGGCGCGAACACCGGGGAGCTGTTTTTT. Protein sequence: CASSRLAGANTGELFF.

Here the CDR3 reads CASSEGRTPTQFF. For the CDR3, the DNA is TGCGCCAGCAGTGAAGGACGGACCCCTACTCAGTTCTTC. V is TRBV10-2 and J is TRBJ2-1; D unclear. The V gene's germline CDR1 is WSHSY and CDR2 SAAADI. Between the trimmed V and J ends, which lost 3 bases and 13 bases, there was a span of 16 bases. CDR3 length: 13 amino acids.

The V call is TRBV27, the J call TRBJ1-1, with D tentatively TRBD1 (6 bases). The length of the CDR3 is 14 residues. Per the germline V gene, CDR1 is MNHEY and CDR2 is SMNVEV (reference sequence). Trimming took 5 bases from V and 7 from J, leaving 17 bases between them. CDR3 protein: CASSTLTEGGEAFF. In DNA, the CDR3 is TGTGCCAGCAGTACCCTGACAGAGGGGGGTGAAGCTTTCTTT.